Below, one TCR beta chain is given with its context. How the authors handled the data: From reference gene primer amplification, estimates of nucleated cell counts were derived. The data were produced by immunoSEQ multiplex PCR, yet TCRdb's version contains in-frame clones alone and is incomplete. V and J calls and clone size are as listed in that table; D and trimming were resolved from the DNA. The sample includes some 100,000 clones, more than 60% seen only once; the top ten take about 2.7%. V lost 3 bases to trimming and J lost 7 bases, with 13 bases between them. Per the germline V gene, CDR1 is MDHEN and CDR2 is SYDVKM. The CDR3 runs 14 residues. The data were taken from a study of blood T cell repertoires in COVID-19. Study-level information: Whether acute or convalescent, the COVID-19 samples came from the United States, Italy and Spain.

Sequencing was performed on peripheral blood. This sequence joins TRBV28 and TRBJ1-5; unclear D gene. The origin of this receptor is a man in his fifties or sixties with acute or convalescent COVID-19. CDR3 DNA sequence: TGTGCCAGCAGTTTTAACGGGGAGGCCCAGCCCCAGCATTTT. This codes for CASSFNGEAQPQHF.